Presented here are 6 T cell receptor beta chains from one specimen sequenced in a study of OX40 agonist ivuxolimab in advanced cancers. Here immunoSEQ multiplex PCR was the method, and the copy in TCRdb shows in-frame clones only, minus some. Of some 46,000 clones listed, about 80% are singletons. Here the sequenced sample was CD4+ or CD8+ T cells sorted from blood, taken in a trial of the OX40 agonist ivuxolimab. The receptors were sampled from an adult with an advanced solid tumor such as melanoma, head and neck, liver or kidney cancer.

The chain uses TRBV19 and TRBJ2-6, with 8 bases identical to TRBD1. The junction had 6 bases not matched to a gene; V was cut back by 4 bases and J by 4 bases. CDR1 LNHDA and CDR2 SQIVND come from the germline V gene (reference sequence). The CDR3 has 16 amino acids. This chain's CDR3 is CASSRDRSLGANVLTF. Written as DNA, the CDR3 is TGTGCCAGTAGTAGGGACAGGTCGCTCGGGGCCAACGTCCTGACTTTC.

This chain connects TRBV7-2 to TRBJ2-1; either TRBD1 or TRBD2 may fit D (5 bases each). Germline CDR1 is SGHTA and CDR2 is FQGNSA. V was pared by 6 bases and J by 6 bases, with 21 bases between. The CDR3 consists of 16 residues. The CDR3: CASSSHPSAGANEQFF. The CDR3 nucleotides are TGTGCCAGCAGTTCTCATCCTTCGGCCGGGGCCAATGAGCAGTTCTTC.

V gene TRBV5-6 combines with J gene TRBJ1-4; D possibly corresponds to TRBD1 (5 bases). Germline V gene lookup returns CDR1 SGHDT and CDR2 YYEEEE. Trimming took off 1 base at V and 4 bases at J, with 8 bases between the two ends. The CDR3 length is 14 residues. This chain's CDR3 is CASSLRDYNEKLFF. The DNA of the CDR3 is TGTGCCAGCAGCTTGCGGGACTATAATGAAAAACTGTTTTTT. The variable domain in full, with the rest retrieved from reference TRBV5-6 and TRBJ1-4, is DAGVTQSPTHLIKTRGQQVTLRCSPKSGHDTVSWYQQALGQGPQFIFQYYEEEERQRGNFPDRFSGHQFPNYSSELNVNALLLGDSALYLCASSLRDYNEKLFFGSGTQLSVL.

V gene TRBV7-2 combines with J gene TRBJ2-3, with D maybe TRBD2 (5 bases). V shed 5 bases and J shed 2 bases, with 14 bases lying between them. Germline V gene sequence: CDR1 SGHTA, CDR2 FQGNSA. CDR3 length equals 15 residues. The CDR3 here is CASSHGLLVTDTQYF. The CDR3 region has the DNA TGTGCCAGCAGCCATGGACTTTTAGTCACAGATACGCAGTATTTT.

The chain couples TRBV9 to TRBJ1-3; 7 nucleotides match TRBD1. The CDR3 extends over 13 amino acids. V shed 4 bases and J 4 bases; nucleotides not matched to a gene: 2. Germline V gene lookup returns CDR1 SGDLS and CDR2 YYNGEE. Here the CDR3 reads CASSRGLGNTIYF. CDR3 DNA: TGTGCCAGCAGCAGGGGGCTAGGAAACACCATATATTTT.

V is TRBV18 and J is TRBJ2-7; TRBD2 matches at 7 bases. From germline, CDR1 is KGHSH and CDR2 LQKENI. This CDR3 spans 14 amino acids. With 2 bases clipped from V and 2 bases from J, the junction kept 3 bases outside the gene matches. The CDR3 bases are TGTGCCAGCTCACCAGCTGGGGGGGCCTACGAGCAGTACTTC. Translated, it gives CASSPAGGAYEQYF.